Listed here are 3 T cell receptor beta chains from one sample, sequenced in a study of CXCR3-negative and CXCR3-positive naive CD8 T cells (dated by TCRdb to between 2019 and 2020). TCRdb names NextSeq 550 as the instrument used. The Human TCR Profiling Kit (MiLaboratory) was used to make UMI-labeled 5' RACE TRB cDNA libraries. TCRdb reprocessed the sequencing reads and holds a single record per CDR3 protein sequence, with no DNA. This specimen's table enumerates about 120,000 distinct CDR3 sequences. The ten largest clonotypes hold 0.29% of the sample. Sequencing was performed on naive CXCR3- CD8+ T cells from blood. This specimen's cell subset or site label, interpreted: CD45RO-CCR7+CD27+CD95- naive CD8+ T cells lacking CXCR3 (TNR3-). The receptors come from a human donor in good health. Some clones in this sample may be carry-over from other donors' samples.

The chain joins TRBV29-1 to TRBJ2-1; TCRdb outputs TRBD1, but without DNA this stays unchecked. The V gene's germline CDR1 is SQVTM and CDR2 ANQGSEA. This CDR3 has 15 amino acids. The CDR3 protein is CSVEDQGQGADEQFF.

The rearrangement joins TRBV15 to TRBJ1-4. The V gene's germline CDR1 is LNHNV and CDR2 YYDKDF (reference sequence). CDR3 length: 15 amino acids. The CDR3 spells CATSTRRVANEKLFF. The full variable domain, in which reference TRBV15 and TRBJ1-4 provide the parts outside the CDR3, is DAMVIQNPRYQVTQFGKPVTLSCSQTLNHNVMYWYQQKSSQAPKLLFHYYDKDFNNEADTPDNFQSRRPNTSFCFLDIRSPGLGDTAMYLCATSTRRVANEKLFFGSGTQLSVL.

The rearrangement uses TRBV4-1 and TRBJ2-7; TCRdb outputs TRBD1, but without DNA this stays unchecked. The CDR3 length is 14 residues. Germline V gives CDR1 MGHRA, CDR2 YSYEKL. This CDR3 reads CASSQGDRDYEQYF.